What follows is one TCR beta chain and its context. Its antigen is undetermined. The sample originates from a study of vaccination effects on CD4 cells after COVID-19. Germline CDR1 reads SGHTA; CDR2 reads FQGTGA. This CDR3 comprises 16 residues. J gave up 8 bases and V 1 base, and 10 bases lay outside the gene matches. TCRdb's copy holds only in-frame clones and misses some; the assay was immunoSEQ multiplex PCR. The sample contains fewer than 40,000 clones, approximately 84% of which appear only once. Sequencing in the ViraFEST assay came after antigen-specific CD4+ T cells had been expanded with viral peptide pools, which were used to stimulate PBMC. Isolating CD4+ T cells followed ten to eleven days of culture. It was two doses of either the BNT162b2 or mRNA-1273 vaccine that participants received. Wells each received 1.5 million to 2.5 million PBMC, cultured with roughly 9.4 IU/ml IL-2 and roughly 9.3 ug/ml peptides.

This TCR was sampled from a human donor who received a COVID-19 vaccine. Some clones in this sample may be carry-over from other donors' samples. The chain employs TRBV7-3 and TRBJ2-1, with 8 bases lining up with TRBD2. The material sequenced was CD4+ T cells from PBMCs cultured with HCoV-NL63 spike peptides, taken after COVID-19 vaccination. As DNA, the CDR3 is TGTGCCAGCAGCTTAAATCGCGGGGGGCTGTCCCATGAGCAGTTCTTC. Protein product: CASSLNRGGLSHEQFF.